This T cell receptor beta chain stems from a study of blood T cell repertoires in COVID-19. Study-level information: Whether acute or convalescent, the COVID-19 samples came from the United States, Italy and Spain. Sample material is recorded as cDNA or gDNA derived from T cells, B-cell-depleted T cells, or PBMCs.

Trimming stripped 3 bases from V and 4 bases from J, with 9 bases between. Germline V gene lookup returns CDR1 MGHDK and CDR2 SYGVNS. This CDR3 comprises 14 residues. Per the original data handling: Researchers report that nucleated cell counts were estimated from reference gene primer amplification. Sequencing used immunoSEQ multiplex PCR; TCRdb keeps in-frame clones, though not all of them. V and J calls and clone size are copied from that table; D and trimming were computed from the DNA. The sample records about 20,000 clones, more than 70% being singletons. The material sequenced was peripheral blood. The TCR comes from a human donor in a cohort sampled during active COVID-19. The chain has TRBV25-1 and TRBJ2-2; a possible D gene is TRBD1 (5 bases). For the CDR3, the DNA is TGTGCCAGCAGTGAGGGGCAGTTCACCGGGGAGCTGTTTTTT. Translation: CASSEGQFTGELFF.